This T cell receptor beta chain was sequenced during a study of STAT5B mutations in CD4+ large granular lymphocyte leukemia. Controls came from buffy coats of healthy blood donors. How the authors handled the data: Productive clonotypes were detectable down to 2.59 x 10-5 frequency. Clones were sequenced by immunoSEQ multiplex PCR, and TCRdb holds only the in-frame ones, with some missing. The V and J calls and clone size come from that table; D and trimming were worked out from the DNA. Of under 40,000 clones listed, around four fifths were seen once; the top ten hold around 2.5%. In its sample, this clone was seen once. V lost 0 bases to trimming and J lost 6 bases; unmatched junction nucleotides: 7. This CDR3 spans 16 amino acids. CDR1 is LNHNV and CDR2 is YYDKDF in the germline V gene (reference sequence).

Source material: CD4+ T cells from blood buffy coats. The chain uses TRBV15 and TRBJ2-3, with 9 bases lining up with TRBD2. This TCR was sampled from a human donor in good health. CDR3 sequence reads: CATSRDPRGGADTQYF. CDR3 sequence (DNA): TGTGCCACCAGCAGAGATCCGCGGGGGGGGGCGGATACGCAGTATTTT. The whole variable domain, remainder taken from reference TRBV15 and TRBJ2-3, is DAMVIQNPRYQVTQFGKPVTLSCSQTLNHNVMYWYQQKSSQAPKLLFHYYDKDFNNEADTPDNFQSRRPNTSFCFLDIRSPGLGDTAMYLCATSRDPRGGADTQYFGPGTRLTVL.